The 3 T cell receptor beta chains below were found in one sample sequenced in a study of identical twins. Using its own MiXCR run on the 5' RACE reads, TCRdb lists one record per CDR3 protein. This repertoire shows fewer than 250,000 distinct CDR3 sequences, more than 6.5% found once; its top ten account for about 1.8%. These data also featured in a second study, about yellow fever vaccine responses in identical twins.

Sequencing was done on a sample of memory (CD45RO+) T cells sorted from blood. The receptors derive from a woman aged 18-30 years in good health.

The V call is TRBV2, the J call TRBJ1-2; 10 bases are a match to TRBD1. Germline CDR1 and CDR2: SNHLY and FYNNEI. The V segment lost 5 bases and the J segment 4 bases; nucleotides outside the gene matches: 10. The CDR3 has 16 amino acids. The CDR3 DNA follows: TGTGCCAGCAGTACGACCGGGACAGGGGTGATCTATGGCTACACCTTC. Translating it yields CASSTTGTGVIYGYTF.

The table lists this clonotype with a few counts. This sequence joins TRBV27 and TRBJ1-6; no clear D gene. V was clipped by 6 bases and J by 10 bases, with 19 bases between them. The CDR3 runs 15 residues. Looked up from germline, CDR1 is MNHEY and CDR2 is SMNVEV (reference sequence). The CDR3 nucleotides are TGTGCCAGCAGCCACCGTACGGGAGTAGGATCACCCCTCCACTTT. Protein sequence: CASSHRTGVGSPLHF.

The sample holds a few counts of this clonotype. The chain carries TRBV10-3 and TRBJ2-2; 7 positions match TRBD1. Per the germline V gene, CDR1 is ENHRY and CDR2 is SYGVKD. J lost 6 bases, V lost 6 bases, and 1 base had no gene match. This CDR3 comprises 12 residues. The DNA of the CDR3 is TGTGCCATCAGCCAGGGGGCCGGGGAGCTGTTTTTT. Its translation is CAISQGAGELFF.